The 23 T cell receptor beta chains reported below all come from one sample, sequenced in a study of T cells in localized non-small cell lung cancer. Profiling relied on immunoSEQ multiplex PCR, and the TCRdb table lists in-frame clones only, not all of them. The profile shows about 2,900 clones, around 34% of them singletons. This specimen was normal lung tissue next to the tumor, taken before any cancer treatment. The receptors here all came from a male donor aged 60 or over with stage I squamous cell lung carcinoma.

The genes are TRBV19 and TRBJ1-3; perhaps TRBD1 as D (5 bases). This CDR3 contains 14 residues. The germline V gene encodes CDR1 LNHDA and CDR2 SQIVND (reference sequence). Trimming shortened V by 3 bases and J by 4 bases, and 10 bases separated the two germline ends. The CDR3 DNA reads as TGTGCCAGTAGTATGACCGGGACCGGAAACACCATATATTTT. Translation: CASSMTGTGNTIYF. The full variable domain, with the rest looked up from reference TRBV19 and TRBJ1-3, is DGGITQSPKYLFRKEGQNVTLSCEQNLNHDAMYWYRQDPGQGLRLIYYSQIVNDFQKGDIAEGYSVSREKKESFPLTVTSAQKNPTAFYLCASSMTGTGNTIYFGEGSWLTVV.

In this sample, this clone turned up a few times. The V and J genes are TRBV28 and TRBJ1-1; D is uncertain. V lost 4 bases and J 0 bases, leaving 6 bases between the germline ends. The CDR3 spans 13 residues. Germline lookup yields CDR1 MDHEN and CDR2 SYDVKM. The CDR3 bases are TGTGCCAGCAGTTATTCAGTGAACACTGAAGCTTTCTTT. Protein: CASSYSVNTEAFF.

The chain carries TRBV9 and TRBJ1-1; no definite D call. Germline loops: CDR1 SGDLS, CDR2 YYNGEE. Deletions cut 6 bases from V and 4 bases from J, with 10 bases between. This CDR3 spans 12 amino acids. This CDR3 is CASTAGGTEAFF. The CDR3 DNA reads TGTGCCAGCACGGCGGGTGGCACTGAAGCTTTCTTT. Combining the CDR3 with reference TRBV9 and TRBJ1-1 gives the whole variable domain DSGVTQTPKHLITATGQRVTLRCSPRSGDLSVYWYQQSLDQGLQFLIQYYNGEERAKGNILERFSAQQFPDLHSELNLSSLELGDSALYFCASTAGGTEAFFGQGTRLTVV.

The sample holds a few counts of this clone. This chain connects TRBV9 to TRBJ1-2; TRBD1 agrees at 11 bases. The germline CDR1 and CDR2 sequences are SGDLS and YYNGEE. The CDR3 extends over 13 amino acids. Unmatched junction bases numbered 5, after V lost 6 bases and J lost 7 bases. CDR3 bases: TGTGCCAGCAAGGACAGGGGGCTGGTTGGCTACACCTTC. This gives the protein CASKDRGLVGYTF.

This clone turned up a few times. This sequence joins TRBV6-8 and TRBJ2-5, with D possibly called TRBD1 or TRBD2 (5 bases each). The germline V and J ends were trimmed by 5 bases and 0 bases, with 16 bases remaining between them. This CDR3 region has 16 residues. Germline V gives CDR1 MNHGY, CDR2 SAAAGT. CDR3 loop: CASSDPGRSYQETQYF. As DNA, the CDR3 is TGTGCCAGCAGTGATCCGGGACGGAGCTACCAAGAGACCCAGTACTTC.

This clone ranks as medium-sized. The chain is built from TRBV11-3 and TRBJ1-1; D not resolved. The CDR3 contains 15 residues. V shed 3 bases and J shed 8 bases, with 19 bases lying between them. Germline V gene lookup returns CDR1 SGHNT and CDR2 YENEEA. CDR3 bases: TGTGCCAGCAGCTTGATCCTGGGAGGGCAGCAAGAAGCTTTCTTT. This codes for CASSLILGGQQEAFF.

This chain joins TRBV5-1 and TRBJ2-3; D not resolved. Trimming left V 2 bases short and J 0 bases short, with 10 bases between. Germline CDR1 and CDR2: SGHRS and YFSETQ. The CDR3 consists of 15 residues. The CDR3 reads CASSLSMSSTDTQYF. CDR3 in DNA: TGCGCCAGCAGCTTATCCATGAGCAGCACAGATACGCAGTATTTT.

This clone appeared a few times. The V and J genes are TRBV9 and TRBJ1-5; possible D gene TRBD1, 6 bases. CDR3 size: 14 residues. Germline V lookup: CDR1 SGDLS, CDR2 YYNGEE. Trimming took 6 bases from V and 7 from J, leaving 17 bases between them. CDR3 DNA: TGTGCCAGCAAGGTAGGGGGAATTTACCAGCCCCAGCATTTT. It codes for CASKVGGIYQPQHF.

V usage is TRBV29-1 and J usage is TRBJ1-1; perhaps TRBD1 as D (5 bases). This CDR3 is built from 12 residues. Trimming left V 5 bases short and J 8 bases short, with 15 bases between. CDR1 is SQVTM, CDR2 ANQGSEA, per germline. The CDR3 DNA follows: TGCAGCGTTAGAGGGGAAACTTCGGAAGCTTTCTTT. This gives the protein CSVRGETSEAFF.

By its share, this clone is large. The chain has TRBV9 and TRBJ2-1; 8 bases match TRBD1. The CDR3 contains 18 residues. Germline CDR1 SGDLS, CDR2 YYNGEE. Trimming cost V 3 bases and J 9 bases; bases outside gene matches: 20. CDR3 sequence reads: CASSAGVARTGTVGEQFF. CDR3 in DNA: TGTGCCAGCAGCGCCGGGGTAGCTCGGACAGGGACGGTCGGTGAGCAGTTCTTC.

By its share, this clone is medium-sized. The chain carries TRBV6-8 and TRBJ2-7, with D possibly matching TRBD2 (6 bases). Trimming removed 8 bases from V and 6 bases from J, with 14 bases in between. Germline V gene sequence: CDR1 MNHGY, CDR2 SAAAGT. There are 12 residues in the CDR3. CDR3 sequence reads: CASRDGRSEQYF. Written as DNA, the CDR3 is TGTGCCAGCCGGGACGGGAGAAGCGAGCAGTACTTC.

This clone is large. The chain employs TRBV6-8 and TRBJ1-1, with 9 bases that match TRBD1. The V gene's germline CDR1 is MNHGY and CDR2 SAAAGT. This CDR3 has 15 amino acids. V shed 0 bases and J 5 bases; nucleotides not matched to a gene: 4. CDR3 residues: CASSYSGQGRTEAFF. The CDR3 DNA reads TGTGCCAGCAGTTACTCGGGACAGGGTAGGACTGAAGCTTTCTTT.

In its sample, this clone ranks as medium-sized. The chain links TRBV6-8 to TRBJ2-1; D gene unclear. CDR3 length: 16 residues. The germline gives CDR1 MNHGY, CDR2 SAAAGT. V dropped 0 bases and J dropped 1 base, with 10 bases sitting between them. CDR3 DNA sequence: TGTGCCAGCAGTTACTCCCGAACTGCATCCTACAATGAGCAGTTCTTC. It specifies CASSYSRTASYNEQFF.

The rearrangement joins TRBV29-1 to TRBJ2-7, with D possibly matching TRBD1 (6 bases). V lost 6 bases to trimming and J lost 2 bases, with 20 bases between them. The CDR3 loop spans 15 amino acids. Germline CDR1 SQVTM, CDR2 ANQGSEA. DNA of the CDR3: TGCAGCGTCCGGCCGGCCAGGGGACATGCCTACGAGCAGTACTTC. Its translation is CSVRPARGHAYEQYF.

The sample holds a few counts of this clone. This chain links TRBV1 with TRBJ2-7; the table's D gene call, TRBD2, was not cross checked with the DNA. TRBV1 is an annotated pseudogene. The CDR3 spans 15 residues. CDR3: CASSPPRGGREEQYF. Written as DNA, the CDR3 is TGCGCCAGCAGCCCCCCAAGGGGGGGACGGGAGGAGCAGTACTTC.

By share, this clone counts as medium-sized. CDR3 amino acids: CASRLTGGVYEQYF. The CDR3 coding sequence is TGTGCCAGCAGGCTGACAGGGGGCGTGTACGAGCAGTACTTC. The rearrangement uses TRBV6-8 and TRBJ2-7; 10 bases match TRBD1. Germline trimming cut 6 bases from V and 4 bases from J; bases unmatched to any gene: 6. Germline CDR1 MNHGY, CDR2 SAAAGT. The length of the CDR3 is 14 residues.

Judged by abundance, this clone is large (0.1 to 1%). The rearrangement links TRBV11-3 to TRBJ2-7; the D gene could be TRBD1 or TRBD2 (5 bases each). This CDR3 is built from 17 residues. Trimming took off 5 bases at V and 4 bases at J, with 24 bases between the two ends. CDR1 and CDR2 from the germline V gene are SGHNT and YENEEA. This CDR3 reads CASSQRGEGKTLYEQYF. CDR3 nucleotides: TGTGCCAGCAGCCAAAGGGGAGAGGGAAAGACCCTATACGAGCAGTACTTC.

In its sample, this clone was seen a few times. The gene calls are TRBV19 and TRBJ1-4; 7 nucleotides match TRBD1. With 6 bases clipped from V and 7 bases from J, the junction kept 8 bases outside the gene matches. This CDR3 region has 14 residues. CDR1 is LNHDA and CDR2 is SQIVND in the germline V gene (reference sequence). The CDR3 DNA sequence: TGTGCCAGTAGCCTACAGGGGACGGGTGAAAAACTGTTTTTT. Translation: CASSLQGTGEKLFF.

This clone was seen a few times. The J gene is TRBJ2-7, the V gene TRBV5-1; TRBD2 agrees at 11 bases. CDR3 length: 16 amino acids. The trim removed 4 bases at V and 1 base at J, leaving 7 bases unmatched. CDR1 is SGHRS, CDR2 YFSETQ, per germline. DNA for the CDR3: TGCGCCAGCAGCCTGAGGGGGACTAGCGGATCCTACGAGCAGTACTTC. Amino acids: CASSLRGTSGSYEQYF.

This sequence joins TRBV29-1 and TRBJ2-1; 7 nucleotides agree with TRBD1. After removal of 7 bases from V and 5 bases from J, the junction contained 11 bases not matched to a gene. CDR1 SQVTM and CDR2 ANQGSEA come from the germline V gene. There are 14 residues in the CDR3. CDR3 nucleotide sequence: TGCAGCGACGGACAGGCCTACTGGAACAATGAGCAGTTCTTC. This encodes CSDGQAYWNNEQFF.

The rearrangement links TRBV14 to TRBJ1-2, with D hard to call. CDR3 length equals 13 residues. Germline V CDR1 and CDR2: SGHDN, FVKESK. Trimming stripped 2 bases from V and 8 bases from J, with 12 bases between. The CDR3: CASSQSRVRGYTF. CDR3 DNA: TGTGCCAGCAGCCAATCGAGGGTTCGGGGCTACACCTTC.

The rearrangement links TRBV14 to TRBJ2-7; D is perhaps TRBD1 (5 bases). The ends were cut back, 5 bases at V and 6 bases at J, with 11 bases in the middle. Germline CDR1 and CDR2: SGHDN and FVKESK. This CDR3 is built from 12 residues. CDR3 bases: TGTGCCAGCAGCGGGGCCTTTACCGAGCAGTACTTC. This codes for CASSGAFTEQYF.

V and J are TRBV19 and TRBJ2-6; D gene uncertain. This CDR3 contains 16 residues. Germline CDR1 LNHDA, CDR2 SQIVND (reference sequence). V was trimmed by 2 bases and J by 2 bases, leaving 10 bases between them. The CDR3 region is CASSINVPPGANVLTF. DNA of the CDR3: TGTGCCAGTAGTATAAACGTTCCCCCTGGGGCCAACGTCCTGACTTTC.